This T cell receptor (beta chain) comes out of a study of blood T cell repertoires in COVID-19. Study at large: COVID-19 samples from acute and convalescent phases originated in the United States, Italy and Spain. T cells, B-cell-depleted T cells, or PBMCs supplied cDNA or gDNA.

CDR1 SGHAT and CDR2 FQNNGV come from the germline V gene. The germline V and J ends were trimmed by 5 bases and 2 bases, with 2 bases remaining between them. The CDR3 loop spans 11 amino acids. In the original processing: Counts of nucleated cells, estimated from reference gene primer amplification, were obtained. Profiled with immunoSEQ multiplex PCR; TCRdb holds only in-frame clones, not every one. For V, J and clone size, that table is used; D and trimming come from the DNA. The sample holds fewer than 35,000 clones, 90% seen once. The sequencing sample was made of peripheral blood. The chain combines TRBV11-2 with TRBJ2-3, with unresolved D. The origin of this receptor is a man in his sixties with active COVID-19. CDR3 region: CASSHTDTQYF. The CDR3 DNA follows: TGTGCCAGCAGCCACACAGATACGCAGTATTTT.